What follows are 10 T cell receptor beta chains derived from one specimen sequenced in a study of T-cell memory formation after mild COVID-19 (dated by TCRdb to the early 2020s). The library was built by means of 5' RACE. The reads were generated on an Illumina NovaSeq 6000. TCRdb trimmed public reads at Q25 via fastp, called clones via MiXCR and kept in-frame beta chains. All rows with the same CDR3 protein become a single entry with the most common DNA and genes. The sample data list tens of thousands of distinct CDR3 sequences, and 12% of these were observed just once. The top ten hold nearly 15% of the sample. The specimen sequenced was PBMCs or a T cell subset sorted from them (not recorded which). These receptors were taken from an adult woman who had mild COVID-19 (a few samples of this study predate the infection). The sample titles of this study are shuffled in the database, so cell type and time point are left out; the donor was told from shared clones.

This clonotype appeared many times. This rearrangement joins TRBV25-1 to TRBJ1-2, with D unclear. The CDR3 runs 14 residues. Germline loops: CDR1 MGHDK, CDR2 SYGVNS. Trimming removed 4 bases at V and 4 bases at J, with 13 bases between. CDR3 sequence: CASSGQVQTYGYTF. In DNA, the CDR3 is TGTGCCAGCAGTGGCCAGGTACAGACCTATGGCTACACCTTC.

This clonotype was detected many times. V and J are TRBV27 and TRBJ1-2; 8 nucleotides line up with TRBD1. The CDR3 has 13 amino acids. V shed 3 bases and J 4 bases; nucleotides not matched to a gene: 1. Looked up from germline, CDR1 is MNHEY and CDR2 is SMNVEV (reference sequence). CDR3 sequence reads: CASSFTGGYGYTF. The CDR3, as DNA: TGTGCCAGCAGTTTTACAGGGGGCTATGGCTACACCTTC.

This clonotype has a count of ten or more. The chain joins TRBV12-3 or TRBV12-4 to TRBJ1-3, with 7 bases fitting TRBD1. The CDR3 consists of 13 residues. Trimming cost V 10 bases and J 2 bases; bases outside gene matches: 5. CDR3 in DNA: TGTGCCACCCAGGGGGGGCCTGGAAACACCATATATTTT. Its protein is CATQGGPGNTIYF.

The sample holds many counts of this clonotype. The CDR3 reads CASSTPSRRGETQYF. In nucleotides, the CDR3 is TGTGCCAGCAGTACCCCGTCGCGCAGGGGAGAGACCCAGTACTTC. The rearrangement uses TRBV28 and TRBJ2-5; possibly TRBD1 for D (6 bases). Germline CDR1 reads MDHEN; CDR2 reads SYDVKM. The V end lost 5 bases, the J end lost 4 bases, and 17 bases lay between the germline ends. This CDR3 has 15 amino acids.

The gene calls are TRBV5-1 and TRBJ2-2, with D tentatively TRBD2 (6 bases). Per the germline V gene, CDR1 is SGHRS and CDR2 is YFSETQ. This CDR3 is 14 amino acids long. The V and J ends lost 2 bases and 2 bases respectively, with 7 bases between them. CDR3 region: CASSLGTNTGELFF. DNA for the CDR3: TGCGCCAGCAGCTTAGGGACTAACACCGGGGAGCTGTTTTTT.

The chain employs TRBV19 and TRBJ2-4; 10 bases match TRBD1. The V segment lost 10 bases and the J segment 6 bases; nucleotides outside the gene matches: 9. Germline CDR1 LNHDA, CDR2 SQIVND (reference sequence). The CDR3 is 14 residues long. In nucleotides, the CDR3 is TGTGCCACAGGGCGACAGGGGGCGACAAACATTCAGTACTTC. Its protein product is CATGRQGATNIQYF.

V gene TRBV7-2 combines with J gene TRBJ2-3; 9 bases map to TRBD2. Germline lookup yields CDR1 SGHTA and CDR2 FQGNSA. The CDR3 runs to 16 residues. With 5 bases clipped from V and 8 bases from J, the junction kept 14 bases outside the gene matches. CDR3 in amino acids: CASSQGLAGAGGTQYF. The DNA for the CDR3 is TGTGCCAGCAGCCAGGGACTAGCCGGGGCCGGGGGTACGCAGTATTTT. The whole variable domain, remainder taken from reference TRBV7-2 and TRBJ2-3, is GAGVSQSPSNKVTEKGKDVELRCDPISGHTALYWYRQSLGQGLEFLIYFQGNSAPDKSGLPSDRFSAERTGGSVSTLTIQRTQQEDSAVYLCASSQGLAGAGGTQYFGPGTRLTVL.

A word on this clonotype: With a much larger clone just one base away, this may be a read error. The chain employs TRBV18 and TRBJ2-2; 8 nucleotides align to TRBD1. Looked up from germline, CDR1 is KGHSH and CDR2 is LQKENI. V was clipped by 4 bases and J by 4 bases; unmatched bases: 5. This CDR3 is 15 amino acids long. As DNA, the CDR3 is TGTGCCAGCTCACAGCGTACAGGGGGCACCGGGGAGCTGTTTTTT. Translation: CASSQRTGGTGELFF.

This clonotype was recorded at least ten times. The chain carries TRBV10-3 and TRBJ1-1; D ambiguous. The CDR3 runs 15 residues. The germline V gene has CDR1 ENHRY and CDR2 SYGVKD. V lost 0 bases to trimming and J lost 5 bases, with 13 bases between them. The CDR3 loop is CAISESFGGSTEAFF. CDR3 in DNA: TGTGCCATCAGTGAGTCTTTTGGAGGCTCAACTGAAGCTTTCTTT.

V usage is TRBV4-3 and J usage is TRBJ2-3, with D maybe TRBD1 (6 bases). The length of the CDR3 is 14 residues. The V and J ends lost 3 bases and 5 bases respectively, with 12 bases between them. The germline V gene has CDR1 LGHNA and CDR2 YSLEER. In DNA, the CDR3 is TGCGCCAGCAGCCAGAACAGGGAAGGAGATACGCAGTATTTT. Amino acids: CASSQNREGDTQYF.